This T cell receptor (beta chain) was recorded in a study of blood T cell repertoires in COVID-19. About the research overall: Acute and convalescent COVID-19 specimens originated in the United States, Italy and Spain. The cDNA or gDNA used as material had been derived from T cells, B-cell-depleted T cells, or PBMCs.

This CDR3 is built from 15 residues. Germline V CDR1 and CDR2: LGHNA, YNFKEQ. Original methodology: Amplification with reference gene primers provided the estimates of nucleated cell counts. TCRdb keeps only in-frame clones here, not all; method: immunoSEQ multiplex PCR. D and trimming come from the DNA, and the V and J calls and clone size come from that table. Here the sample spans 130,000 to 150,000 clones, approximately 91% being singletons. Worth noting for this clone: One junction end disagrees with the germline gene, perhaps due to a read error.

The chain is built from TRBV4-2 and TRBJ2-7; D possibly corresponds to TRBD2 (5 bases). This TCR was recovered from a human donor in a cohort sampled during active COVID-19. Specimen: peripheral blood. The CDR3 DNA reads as TGTGTCAGCAGCCTTCTTCGAGGGATCTCCTACGAGCAGTACTTC. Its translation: CVSSLLRGISYEQYF.